This TCR beta chain came from a study of OX40 agonist ivuxolimab in advanced cancers. Study-wide results and caveats: Near-lowest levels of clonal expansion characterized partial responders at 0.1-3.0 mg/kg. Low normalized clonal expansion also occurred in some nonresponding patients. Averaged across samples, CD8+ T cells carried more expanded clones than CD4+ did.

Points on this clone: The antigen is unknown.

Sequencing was performed with immunoSEQ multiplex PCR; in TCRdb, only in-frame clones are kept and a portion is missing. The sample yields fewer than 60,000 clones, about nine tenths seen once. V lost 5 bases and J lost 2, with 11 bases in between. The CDR3 is 14 residues long. Germline V gene data show CDR1 as WNHNN and CDR2 as SYGVQD (reference sequence). The source of this sequence is an adult with an advanced solid tumor such as melanoma, head and neck, liver or kidney cancer. J is TRBJ2-3 and V is TRBV10-1; D might be TRBD2 (6 bases). The material was CD4+ or CD8+ T cells sorted from blood, obtained in a trial of the OX40 agonist ivuxolimab. The CDR3 bases are TGCGCCAGCAGTAAAGGGACTGTCACAGATACGCAGTATTTT. Translated, it gives CASSKGTVTDTQYF.